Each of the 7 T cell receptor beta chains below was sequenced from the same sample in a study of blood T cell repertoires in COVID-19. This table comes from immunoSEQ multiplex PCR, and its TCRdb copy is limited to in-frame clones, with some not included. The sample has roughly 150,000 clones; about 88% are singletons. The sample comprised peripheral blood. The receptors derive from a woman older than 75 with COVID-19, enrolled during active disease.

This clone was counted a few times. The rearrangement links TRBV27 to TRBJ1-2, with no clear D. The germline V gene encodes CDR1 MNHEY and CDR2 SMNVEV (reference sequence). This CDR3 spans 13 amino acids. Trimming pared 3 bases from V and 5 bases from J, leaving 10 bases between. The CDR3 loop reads CASSLGSPYGYTF. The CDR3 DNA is TGTGCCAGCAGTTTGGGGAGTCCTTATGGCTACACCTTC.

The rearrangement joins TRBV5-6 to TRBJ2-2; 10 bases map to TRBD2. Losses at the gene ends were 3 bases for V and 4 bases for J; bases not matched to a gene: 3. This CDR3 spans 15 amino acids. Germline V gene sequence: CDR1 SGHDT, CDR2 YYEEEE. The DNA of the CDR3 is TGTGCCAGCAGCTCAAGCGGGAGGGGCACCGGGGAGCTGTTTTTT. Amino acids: CASSSSGRGTGELFF.

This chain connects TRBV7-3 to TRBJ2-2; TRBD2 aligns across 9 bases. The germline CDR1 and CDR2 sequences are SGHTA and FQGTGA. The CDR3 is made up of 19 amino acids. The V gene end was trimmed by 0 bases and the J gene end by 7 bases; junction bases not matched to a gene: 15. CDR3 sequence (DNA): TGTGCCAGCAGCTTAACTCCCCTTTCGAGCGGGAGGCCCGGCGGGGAGCTGTTTTTT. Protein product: CASSLTPLSSGRPGGELFF. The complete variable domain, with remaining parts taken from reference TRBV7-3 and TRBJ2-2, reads GAGVSQTPSNKVTEKGKYVELRCDPISGHTALYWYRQSLGQGPEFLIYFQGTGAADDSGLPNDRFFAVRPEGSVSTLKIQRTERGDSAVYLCASSLTPLSSGRPGGELFFGEGSRLTVL.

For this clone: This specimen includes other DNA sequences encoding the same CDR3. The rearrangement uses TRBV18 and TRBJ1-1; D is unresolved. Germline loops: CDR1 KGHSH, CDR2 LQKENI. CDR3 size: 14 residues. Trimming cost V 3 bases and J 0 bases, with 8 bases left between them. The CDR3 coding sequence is TGTGCCAGCTCACCCCGGGGTCTGAACACTGAAGCTTTCTTT. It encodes CASSPRGLNTEAFF. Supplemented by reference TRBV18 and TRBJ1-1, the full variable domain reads NAGVMQNPRHLVRRRGQEARLRCSPMKGHSHVYWYRQLPEEGLKFMVYLQKENIIDESGMPKERFSAEFPKEGPSILRIQQVVRGDSAAYFCASSPRGLNTEAFFGQGTRLTVV.

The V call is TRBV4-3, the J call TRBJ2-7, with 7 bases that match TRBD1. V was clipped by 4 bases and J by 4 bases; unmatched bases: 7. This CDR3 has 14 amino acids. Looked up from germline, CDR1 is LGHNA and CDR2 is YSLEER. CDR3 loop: CASSPTGNTYEQYF. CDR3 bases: TGCGCCAGCAGCCCGACAGGGAACACGTACGAGCAGTACTTC.

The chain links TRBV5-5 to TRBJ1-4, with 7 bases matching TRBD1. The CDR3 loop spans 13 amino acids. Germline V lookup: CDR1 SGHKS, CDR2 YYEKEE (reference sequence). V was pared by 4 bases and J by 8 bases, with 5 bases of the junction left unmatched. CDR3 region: CASSARDREKLFF. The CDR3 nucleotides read TGTGCCAGCAGCGCCCGGGACAGAGAAAAACTGTTTTTT.

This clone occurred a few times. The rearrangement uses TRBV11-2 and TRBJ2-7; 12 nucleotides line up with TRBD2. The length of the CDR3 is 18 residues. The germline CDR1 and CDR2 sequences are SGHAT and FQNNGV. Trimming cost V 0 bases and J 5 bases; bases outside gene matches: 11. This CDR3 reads CASSLEPSGRAVRHEQYF. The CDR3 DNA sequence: TGTGCCAGCAGCTTAGAACCTAGCGGGAGGGCCGTCCGACACGAGCAGTACTTC.